The next 20 T cell receptor beta chains were all read from a single sample in a study of blood T cell repertoires in COVID-19. Sequencing used immunoSEQ multiplex PCR; TCRdb keeps in-frame clones, though not all of them. The sample shows 140,000 to 150,000 clones, 88% of them seen only once. The sequencing sample was made of peripheral blood. The receptors shown here come from a human donor in a cohort sampled during active COVID-19.

The chain has TRBV9 and TRBJ2-3; 9 bases line up with TRBD2. From germline, CDR1 is SGDLS and CDR2 YYNGEE. The CDR3 has 15 amino acids. V lost 2 bases to trimming and J lost 5 bases; unmatched junction nucleotides: 6. CDR3 protein: CASSVTLAGRDTQYF. The CDR3 DNA sequence: TGTGCCAGCAGCGTTACTCTAGCGGGGAGAGATACGCAGTATTTT.

As to this clone: Other nucleotide sequences from this sample produce the same CDR3. The V and J genes are TRBV7-9 and TRBJ1-1; no firm D call. The V gene lost 1 base and the J gene lost 10 bases, with 7 bases spanning the gap. Germline values: CDR1 SEHNR, CDR2 FQNEAQ (reference sequence). CDR3 length: 11 residues. Here the CDR3 reads CASSLERGAFF. The CDR3 coding sequence is TGTGCCAGCAGCTTAGAAAGAGGAGCTTTCTTT. Supplemented by reference TRBV7-9 and TRBJ1-1, the full variable domain reads DTGVSQNPRHKITKRGQNVTFRCDPISEHNRLYWYRQTLGQGPEFLTYFQNEAQLEKSRLLSDRFSAERPKGSFSTLEIQRTEQGDSAMYLCASSLERGAFFGQGTRLTVV.

The V gene is TRBV29-1, the J gene TRBJ2-1; 7 nucleotides align to TRBD2. J gave up 7 bases and V 2 bases, and 8 bases lay outside the gene matches. This CDR3 has 14 residues. The V gene's germline CDR1 is SQVTM and CDR2 ANQGSEA. CDR3 in amino acids: CSVETGRGLNEQFF. The CDR3 nucleotides are TGCAGCGTTGAAACGGGGCGGGGGTTGAATGAGCAGTTCTTC.

This chain joins TRBV28 and TRBJ2-1, with 8 bases matching TRBD2. There are 16 residues in the CDR3. Germline CDR1 reads MDHEN; CDR2 reads SYDVKM. J gave up 5 bases and V 1 base, and 7 bases lay outside the gene matches. CDR3 in amino acids: CASSLLNGGVDNEQFF. The CDR3, as DNA: TGTGCCAGCAGTTTATTGAACGGGGGGGTCGACAATGAGCAGTTCTTC. The full variable domain, with the rest looked up from reference TRBV28 and TRBJ2-1, is DVKVTQSSRYLVKRTGEKVFLECVQDMDHENMFWYRQDPGLGLRLIYFSYDVKMKEKGDIPEGYSVSREKKERFSLILESASTNQTSMYLCASSLLNGGVDNEQFFGPGTRLTVL.

The V and J genes are TRBV27 and TRBJ2-3; TRBD1 is a possible D gene (5 bases). Trimming shortened V by 5 bases and J by 2 bases, and 17 bases separated the two germline ends. Looked up from germline, CDR1 is MNHEY and CDR2 is SMNVEV (reference sequence). This CDR3 spans 16 amino acids. The CDR3 DNA is TGTGCCAGCAGTCCATCCGACAGTGCCACCACAGATACGCAGTATTTT. Encoded protein: CASSPSDSATTDTQYF.

In its sample, this clone was seen once. The chain combines TRBV28 with TRBJ1-5; D gene uncertain. Trimming pared 6 bases from V and 0 bases from J, leaving 15 bases between. Germline CDR1 MDHEN, CDR2 SYDVKM. The CDR3 spans 16 residues. CDR3 amino acids: CASRPRETHSNQPQHF. DNA for the CDR3: TGTGCCAGCAGACCCCGGGAGACCCATAGCAATCAGCCCCAGCATTTT.

V and J are TRBV11-2 and TRBJ2-1, with 7 nucleotides matching TRBD2. The CDR3 loop spans 14 amino acids. Trimming cost V 3 bases and J 9 bases; bases outside gene matches: 8. Germline loops: CDR1 SGHAT, CDR2 FQNNGV. The CDR3 sequence: CASSLTSIFGEQFF. The DNA for the CDR3 is TGTGCCAGCAGCTTGACTAGCATATTCGGTGAGCAGTTCTTC.

This clone was recorded only once. V is TRBV9 and J is TRBJ2-3, with D uncertain. This CDR3 is built from 15 residues. V was trimmed by 0 bases and J by 3 bases, leaving 11 bases between them. Looked up from germline, CDR1 is SGDLS and CDR2 is YYNGEE. In nucleotides, the CDR3 is TGTGCCAGCAGCGTAGGCCCCCACCAGACAGATACGCAGTATTTT. Translating it yields CASSVGPHQTDTQYF.

The CDR3: CASSSTGSSYEQYF. CDR3 bases: TGTGCCAGCAGCTCCACAGGGAGCTCCTACGAGCAGTACTTC. The V call is TRBV5-4, the J call TRBJ2-7; D may be TRBD1 (6 bases). The ends were cut back, 3 bases at V and 0 bases at J, with 10 bases in the middle. Germline CDR1 reads SGHNT; CDR2 reads YYREEE (reference sequence). The CDR3 runs to 14 residues. The whole variable domain, filled in from reference TRBV5-4 and TRBJ2-7, reads ETGVTQSPTHLIKTRGQQVTLRCSSQSGHNTVSWYQQALGQGPQFIFQYYREEENGRGNFPPRFSGLQFPNYSSELNVNALELDDSALYLCASSSTGSSYEQYFGPGTRLTVT.

V usage is TRBV5-6 and J usage is TRBJ1-2; 8 nucleotides align to TRBD1. This CDR3 contains 16 residues. Germline CDR1 reads SGHDT; CDR2 reads YYEEEE. The trim removed 4 bases at V and 3 bases at J, leaving 11 bases unmatched. CDR3 sequence: CASSKGQVGLHYGYTF. In DNA form, the CDR3 reads TGTGCCAGCAGCAAGGGACAGGTCGGGCTTCACTATGGCTACACCTTC.

This chain joins TRBV4-1 and TRBJ2-4, with 7 bases that match TRBD2. The CDR3 is 17 residues long. CDR1 and CDR2 from the germline V gene are MGHRA and YSYEKL. V gave up 4 bases and J gave up 5 bases; unmatched junction bases: 14. CDR3 DNA: TGCGCCAGCAGCCCCTATGGGGGGAGGGCCTTTGAAAACATTCAGTACTTC. This sequence encodes CASSPYGGRAFENIQYF.

The V call is TRBV27, the J call TRBJ1-1, with 8 bases fitting TRBD1. Germline lookup yields CDR1 MNHEY and CDR2 SMNVEV (reference sequence). The CDR3 runs 16 residues. Unmatched junction bases numbered 5, after V lost 1 base and J lost 1 base. CDR3 nucleotides: TGTGCCAGCAGTTTATTAACAGGGGGGGGGAACACTGAAGCTTTCTTT. Its translation: CASSLLTGGGNTEAFF.

The chain couples TRBV11-1 to TRBJ1-2; TRBD1 aligns across 7 bases. V trimming: 5 bases; J trimming: 3 bases; junction bases outside the gene matches: 6. This CDR3 has 14 amino acids. CDR1 is SGHAT, CDR2 FQDESV, per germline (reference sequence). CDR3 protein: CASSLAQGDYGYTF. The CDR3 DNA follows: TGTGCCAGCAGCCTGGCGCAGGGGGACTATGGCTACACCTTC.

The J gene is TRBJ2-2, the V gene TRBV6-5; D is unresolved. V was pared by 4 bases and J by 3 bases, with 3 bases between. Per germline, CDR1 MNHEY and CDR2 SVGAGI. This CDR3 has 12 residues. Written as DNA, the CDR3 is TGTGCCAGCAGTTTCGACACCGGGGAGCTGTTTTTT. Protein: CASSFDTGELFF.

The chain couples TRBV29-1 to TRBJ2-5; TRBD1 matches 8 bases. The V gene's germline CDR1 is SQVTM and CDR2 ANQGSEA. The CDR3 is 14 residues long. V gave up 5 bases and J gave up 4 bases; unmatched junction bases: 9. In DNA, the CDR3 is TGCAGCGTTTGGGGGGCAGGGGGCGGAGAGACCCAGTACTTC. Amino acids: CSVWGAGGGETQYF.

The gene calls are TRBV6-2 or TRBV6-3 and TRBJ1-2, with D possibly matching TRBD1 (6 bases). Between the trimmed V and J ends, which lost 2 bases and 5 bases, there was a span of 15 bases. The V gene's germline CDR1 is MNHEY and CDR2 SVGEGT. CDR3 length: 15 residues. The CDR3 is CASSYPDRFGYGYTF. CDR3 nucleotide sequence: TGTGCCAGCAGTTACCCCGACAGGTTTGGGTATGGCTACACCTTC.

Remarks on this clone: The same CDR3 arises from other DNA sequences in this sample as well. This chain joins TRBV3-1 (or the pseudogene TRBV3-2) and TRBJ2-7; no clear D. Trimming removed 8 bases at V and 0 bases at J, with 5 bases between. Germline assignment: CDR1 LGHDT and CDR2 YNNKEL (reference sequence). The CDR3 totals 11 residues. The CDR3 loop reads CASRGSYEQYF. The CDR3, as DNA: TGTGCCAGCCGAGGCTCCTACGAGCAGTACTTC.

CDR3 region: CSVGTSGSYTQYF. As DNA, the CDR3 is TGCAGCGTTGGGACTAGCGGGAGTTATACGCAGTATTTT. The chain uses TRBV29-1 and TRBJ2-3, with TRBD2 matching over 13 bases. The V and J ends lost 4 bases and 7 bases, in that order; junction bases with no gene match: 2. The CDR3 spans 13 residues. The germline gives CDR1 SQVTM, CDR2 ANQGSEA.

CDR3 nucleotide sequence: TGTGCCACCAAGGGAGGGGGATATGGCTACACCTTC. It yields the protein CATKGGGYGYTF. V is TRBV27 and J is TRBJ1-2; TRBD1 is a possible D gene (6 bases). Trimming pared 10 bases from V and 5 bases from J, leaving 14 bases between. The CDR3 extends over 12 amino acids. CDR1 MNHEY and CDR2 SMNVEV come from the germline V gene (reference sequence).

The chain recombines TRBV5-1 with TRBJ2-7; 8 bases agree with TRBD2. With V trimmed by 2 bases and J by 3 bases, 7 bases remained unmatched. CDR1 and CDR2 (germline): SGHRS, YFSETQ. The CDR3 totals 15 residues. The DNA of the CDR3 is TGCGCCAGCAGCTTTTCGGGGGGGCCCGGCTACGAGCAGTACTTC. Translated, it gives CASSFSGGPGYEQYF.